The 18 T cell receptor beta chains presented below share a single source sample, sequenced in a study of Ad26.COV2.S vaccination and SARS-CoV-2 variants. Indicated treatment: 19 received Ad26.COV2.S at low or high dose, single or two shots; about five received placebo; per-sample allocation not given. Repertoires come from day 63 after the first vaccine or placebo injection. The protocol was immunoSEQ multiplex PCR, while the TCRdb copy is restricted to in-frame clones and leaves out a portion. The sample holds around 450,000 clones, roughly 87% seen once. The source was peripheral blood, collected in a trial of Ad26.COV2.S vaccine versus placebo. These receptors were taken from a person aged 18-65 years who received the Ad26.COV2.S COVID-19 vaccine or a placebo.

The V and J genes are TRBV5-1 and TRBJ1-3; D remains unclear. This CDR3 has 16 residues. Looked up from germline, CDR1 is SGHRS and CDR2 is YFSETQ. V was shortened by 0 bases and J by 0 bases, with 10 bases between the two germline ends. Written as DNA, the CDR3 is TGCGCCAGCAGCTTGGAGGCGGGGATCTCTGGAAACACCATATATTTT. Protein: CASSLEAGISGNTIYF.

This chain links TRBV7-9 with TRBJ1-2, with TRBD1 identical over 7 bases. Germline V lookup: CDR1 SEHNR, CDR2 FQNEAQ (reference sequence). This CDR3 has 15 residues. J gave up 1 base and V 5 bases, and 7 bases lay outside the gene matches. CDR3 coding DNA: TGTGCCAGCAGCCTTACAGGGGAGGGTAACTATGGCTACACCTTC. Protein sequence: CASSLTGEGNYGYTF.

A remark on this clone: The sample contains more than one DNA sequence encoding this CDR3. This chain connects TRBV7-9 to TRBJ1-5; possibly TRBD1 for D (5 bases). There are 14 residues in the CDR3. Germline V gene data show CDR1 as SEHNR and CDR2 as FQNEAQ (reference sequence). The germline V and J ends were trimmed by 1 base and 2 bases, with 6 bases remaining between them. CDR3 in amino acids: CASSLGGGNQPQHF. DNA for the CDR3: TGTGCCAGCAGCTTAGGGGGCGGCAATCAGCCCCAGCATTTT.

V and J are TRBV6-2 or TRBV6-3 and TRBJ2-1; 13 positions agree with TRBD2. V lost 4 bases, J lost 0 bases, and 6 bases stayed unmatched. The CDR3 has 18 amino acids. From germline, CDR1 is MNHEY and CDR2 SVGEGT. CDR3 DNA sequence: TGTGCCAGCAGTTGGGGGACTAGCGGGATCGTCTCCTACAATGAGCAGTTCTTC. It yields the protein CASSWGTSGIVSYNEQFF.

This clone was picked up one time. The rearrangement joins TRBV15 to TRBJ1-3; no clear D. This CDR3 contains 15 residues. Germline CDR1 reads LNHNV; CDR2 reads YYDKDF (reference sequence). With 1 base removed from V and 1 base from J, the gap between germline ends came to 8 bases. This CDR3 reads CATSRAFGSGNTIYF. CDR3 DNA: TGTGCCACCAGCAGAGCGTTCGGTTCTGGAAACACCATATATTTT.

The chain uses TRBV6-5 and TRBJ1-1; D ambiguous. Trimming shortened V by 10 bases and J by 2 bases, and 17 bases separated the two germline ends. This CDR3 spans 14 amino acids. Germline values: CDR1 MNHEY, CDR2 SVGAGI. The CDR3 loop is CATYRDSYNTEAFF. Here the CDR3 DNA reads TGTGCCACCTACCGAGATTCCTACAACACTGAAGCTTTCTTT.

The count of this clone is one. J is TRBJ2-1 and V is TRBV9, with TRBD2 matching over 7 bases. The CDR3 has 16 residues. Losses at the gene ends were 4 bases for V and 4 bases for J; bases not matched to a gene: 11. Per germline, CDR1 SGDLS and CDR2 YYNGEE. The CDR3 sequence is CASSSSPGTIYNEQFF. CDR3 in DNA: TGTGCCAGCAGCTCCAGCCCCGGGACTATTTACAATGAGCAGTTCTTC.

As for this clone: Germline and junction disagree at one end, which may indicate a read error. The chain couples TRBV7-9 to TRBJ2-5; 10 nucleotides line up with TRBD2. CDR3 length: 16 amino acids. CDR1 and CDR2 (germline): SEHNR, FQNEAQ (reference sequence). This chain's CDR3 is CASNLASGGLQETQYF. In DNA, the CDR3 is TGTGCCAGCAACTTAGCTAGCGGGGGCCTCCAAGAGACCCAGTACTTC. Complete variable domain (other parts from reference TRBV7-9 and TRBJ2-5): DTGVSQNPRHKITKRGQNVTFRCDPISEHNRLYWYRQTLGQGPEFLTYFQNEAQLEKSRLLSDRFSAERPKGSFSTLEIQRTEQGDSAMYLCASNLASGGLQETQYFGPGTRLLVL.

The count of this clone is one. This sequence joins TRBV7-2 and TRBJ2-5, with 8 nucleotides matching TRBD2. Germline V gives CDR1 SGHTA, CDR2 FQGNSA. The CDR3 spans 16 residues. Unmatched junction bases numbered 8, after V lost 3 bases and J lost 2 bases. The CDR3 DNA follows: TGTGCCAGCAGCTTCCCCGGGGGGGGGCGGCAAGAGACCCAGTACTTC. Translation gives CASSFPGGGRQETQYF.

For the CDR3, the DNA is TGTGCCAGCAGCTCGCGAGCGGGGGCCTGGGAGCAGTACGTC. This encodes CASSSRAGAWEQYV. The V and J genes are TRBV7-2 and TRBJ2-7, with TRBD2 matching over 8 bases. This CDR3 is 14 amino acids long. V lost 4 bases, J lost 7 bases, and 9 bases stayed unmatched. Germline-derived CDR1 and CDR2 are SGHTA and FQGNSA.

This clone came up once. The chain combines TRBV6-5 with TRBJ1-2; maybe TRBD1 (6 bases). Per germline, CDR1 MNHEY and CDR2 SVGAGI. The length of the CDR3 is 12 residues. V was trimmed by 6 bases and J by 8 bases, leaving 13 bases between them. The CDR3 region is CASRYREGGYTF. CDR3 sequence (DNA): TGTGCCAGCAGGTACAGGGAGGGCGGCTACACCTTC.

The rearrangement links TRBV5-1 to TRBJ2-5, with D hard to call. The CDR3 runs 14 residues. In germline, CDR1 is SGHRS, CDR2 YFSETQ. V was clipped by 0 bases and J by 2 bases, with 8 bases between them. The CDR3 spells CASSLAAPQETQYF. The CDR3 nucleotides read TGCGCCAGCAGCTTGGCAGCTCCGCAAGAGACCCAGTACTTC.

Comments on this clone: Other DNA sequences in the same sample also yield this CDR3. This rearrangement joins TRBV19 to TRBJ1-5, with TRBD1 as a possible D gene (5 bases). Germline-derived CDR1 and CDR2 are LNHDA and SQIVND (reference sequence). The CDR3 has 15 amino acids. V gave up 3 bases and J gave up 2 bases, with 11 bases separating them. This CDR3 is CASSIRGSGNQPQHF. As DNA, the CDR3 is TGTGCCAGTAGTATCCGGGGCAGTGGCAATCAGCCCCAGCATTTT.

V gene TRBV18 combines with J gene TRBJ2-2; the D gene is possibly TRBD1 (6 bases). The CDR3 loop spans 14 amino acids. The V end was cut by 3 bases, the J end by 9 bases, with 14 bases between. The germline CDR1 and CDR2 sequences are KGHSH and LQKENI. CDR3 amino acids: CASSPEPGERELFF. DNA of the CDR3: TGTGCCAGCTCACCGGAGCCAGGGGAAAGGGAGCTGTTTTTT.

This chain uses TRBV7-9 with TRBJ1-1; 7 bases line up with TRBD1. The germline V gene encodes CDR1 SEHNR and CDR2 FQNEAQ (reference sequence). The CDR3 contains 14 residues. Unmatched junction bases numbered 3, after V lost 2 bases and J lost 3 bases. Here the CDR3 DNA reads TGTGCCAGCAGCTTACCAGGGGGAGACACTGAAGCTTTCTTT. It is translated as CASSLPGGDTEAFF.

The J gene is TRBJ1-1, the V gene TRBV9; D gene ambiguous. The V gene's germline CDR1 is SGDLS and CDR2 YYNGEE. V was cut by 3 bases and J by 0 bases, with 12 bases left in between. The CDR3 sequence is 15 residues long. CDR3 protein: CASSAFGRMNTEAFF. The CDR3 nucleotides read TGTGCCAGCAGCGCCTTTGGACGGATGAACACTGAAGCTTTCTTT.

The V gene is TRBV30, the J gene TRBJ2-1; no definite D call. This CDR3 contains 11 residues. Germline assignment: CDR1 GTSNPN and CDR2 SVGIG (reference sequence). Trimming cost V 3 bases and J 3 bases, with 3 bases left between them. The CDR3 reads CAWSDYNEQFF. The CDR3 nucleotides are TGTGCCTGGAGCGACTACAATGAGCAGTTCTTC.

This CDR3 is CSVEAGGSGYTF. The CDR3 bases are TGCAGCGTTGAAGCCGGGGGCTCTGGCTACACCTTC. The genes are TRBV29-1 and TRBJ1-2; weak D call: TRBD1 (6 bases). The CDR3 covers 12 residues. CDR1 is SQVTM and CDR2 is ANQGSEA in the germline V gene. V lost 1 base to trimming and J lost 7 bases, with 10 bases between them.